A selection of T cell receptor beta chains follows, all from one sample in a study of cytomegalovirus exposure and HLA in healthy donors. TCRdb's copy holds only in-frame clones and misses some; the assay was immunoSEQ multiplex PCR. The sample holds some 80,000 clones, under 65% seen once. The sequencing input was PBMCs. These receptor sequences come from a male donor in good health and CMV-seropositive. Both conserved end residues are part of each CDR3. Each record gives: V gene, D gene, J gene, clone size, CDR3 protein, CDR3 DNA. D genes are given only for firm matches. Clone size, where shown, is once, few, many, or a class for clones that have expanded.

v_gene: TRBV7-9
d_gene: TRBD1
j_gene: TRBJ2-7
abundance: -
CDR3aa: CASSLGDSSSYEQYF
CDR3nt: TGTGCCAGCAGCTTAGGGGACAGCTCCTCCTACGAGCAGTACTTC

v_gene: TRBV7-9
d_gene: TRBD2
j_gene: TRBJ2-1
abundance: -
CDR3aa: CASSLGETSGRIF
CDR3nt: TGTGCCAGCAGCTTGGGCGAAACTAGCGGGAGGATCTTC

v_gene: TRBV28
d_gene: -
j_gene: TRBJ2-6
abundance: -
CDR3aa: CASSSGSGANVLTF
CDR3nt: TGTGCCAGCAGCTCAGGATCTGGGGCCAACGTCCTGACTTTC

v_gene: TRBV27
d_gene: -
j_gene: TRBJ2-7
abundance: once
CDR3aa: CASSSKWAVTYEQYF
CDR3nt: TGTGCCAGCAGTTCTAAGTGGGCAGTTACCTACGAGCAGTACTTC

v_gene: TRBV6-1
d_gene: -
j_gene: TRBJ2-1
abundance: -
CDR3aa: CASSELGDAYNEQFF
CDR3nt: TGTGCCAGCAGTGAACTGGGCGATGCCTACAATGAGCAGTTCTTC

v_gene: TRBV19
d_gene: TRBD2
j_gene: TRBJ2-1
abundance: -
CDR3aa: CASSTLTSGYYNEQFF
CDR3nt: TGTGCCAGTAGTACCCTGACTAGCGGGTACTACAATGAGCAGTTCTTC

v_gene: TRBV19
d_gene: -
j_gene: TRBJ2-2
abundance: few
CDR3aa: CATQTDATGELFF
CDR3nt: TGTGCCACTCAGACAGACGCCACCGGGGAGCTGTTTTTT

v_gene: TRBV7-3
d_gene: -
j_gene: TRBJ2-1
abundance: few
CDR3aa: CASSLKRGYNEQFF
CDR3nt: TGTGCCAGCAGCTTAAAAAGGGGATATAATGAGCAGTTCTTC

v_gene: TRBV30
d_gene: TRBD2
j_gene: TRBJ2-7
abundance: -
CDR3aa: CAWKLAGGTYEQYF
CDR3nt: TGTGCCTGGAAGCTAGCGGGGGGGACGTACGAGCAGTACTTC

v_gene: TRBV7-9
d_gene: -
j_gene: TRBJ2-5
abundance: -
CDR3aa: CASSRTMGGETQYF
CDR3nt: TGTGCCAGCAGCCGAACCATGGGGGGAGAGACCCAGTACTTC

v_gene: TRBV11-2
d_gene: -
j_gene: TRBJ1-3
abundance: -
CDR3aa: CASSLAGNTIYF
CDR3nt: TGTGCCAGCAGCTTAGCAGGAAACACCATATATTTT

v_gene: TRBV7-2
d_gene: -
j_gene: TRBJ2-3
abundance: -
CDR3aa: CASSLGSSDTQYF
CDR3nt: TGTGCCAGCAGCTTGGGCAGTTCAGATACGCAGTATTTT

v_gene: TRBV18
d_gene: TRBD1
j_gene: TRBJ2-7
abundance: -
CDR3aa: CASSPTGTATYEQYF
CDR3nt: TGTGCCAGCTCACCGACCGGGACAGCCACGTACGAGCAGTACTTC

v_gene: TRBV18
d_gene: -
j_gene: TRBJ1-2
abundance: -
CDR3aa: CASSPRRKGLGYTF
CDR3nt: TGTGCCAGCTCACCACGACGGAAGGGGCTGGGCTACACCTTC

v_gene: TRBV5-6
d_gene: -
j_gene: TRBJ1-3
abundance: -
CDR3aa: CASSLAGSRNTIYF
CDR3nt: TGTGCCAGCAGCTTGGCAGGGTCGAGAAACACCATATATTTT

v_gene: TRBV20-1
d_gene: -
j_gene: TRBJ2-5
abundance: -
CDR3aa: CSVQETQYF
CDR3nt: TGCAGTGTTCAGGAGACCCAGTACTTC

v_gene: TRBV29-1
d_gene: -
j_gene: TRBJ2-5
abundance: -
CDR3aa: CSVRGTQETQYF
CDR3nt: TGCAGCGTTCGGGGGACCCAAGAGACCCAGTACTTC

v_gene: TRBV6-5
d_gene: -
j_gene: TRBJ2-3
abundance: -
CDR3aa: CASRRDSTDTQYF
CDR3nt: TGTGCCAGCAGGCGGGATTCCACAGATACGCAGTATTTT

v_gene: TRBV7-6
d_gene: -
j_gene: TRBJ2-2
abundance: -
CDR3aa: CASSVTRLGNTGELFF
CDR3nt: TGTGCCAGCAGCGTTACTAGGTTGGGGAACACCGGGGAGCTGTTTTTT

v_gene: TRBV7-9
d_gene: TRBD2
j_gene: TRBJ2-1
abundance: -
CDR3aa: CASSSTSGGGYEQFF
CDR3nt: TGTGCCAGCAGCTCCACTAGCGGGGGAGGCTATGAGCAGTTCTTC

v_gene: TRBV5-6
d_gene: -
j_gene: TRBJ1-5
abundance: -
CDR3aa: CASSSGGSNQPQHF
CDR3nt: TGTGCCAGCAGCTCCGGAGGTAGCAATCAGCCCCAGCATTTT

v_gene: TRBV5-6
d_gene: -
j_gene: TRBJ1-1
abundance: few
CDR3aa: CASSFIQRAETEAFF
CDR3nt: TGTGCCAGCAGCTTCATACAGAGAGCTGAAACTGAAGCTTTCTTT

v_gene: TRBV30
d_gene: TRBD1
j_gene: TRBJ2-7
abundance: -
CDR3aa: CAWSVGGGQGDLGPYEQYF
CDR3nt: TGTGCCTGGAGTGTAGGGGGGGGACAGGGTGACCTCGGCCCCTACGAGCAGTACTTC

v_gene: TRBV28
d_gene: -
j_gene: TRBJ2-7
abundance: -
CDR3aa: CASRVVLGPHLPYEQYF
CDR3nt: TGTGCCAGCAGGGTGGTTCTTGGCCCCCATCTGCCCTACGAGCAGTACTTC

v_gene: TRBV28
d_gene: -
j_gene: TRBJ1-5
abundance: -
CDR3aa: CASSLSSEGLNQPQHF
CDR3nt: TGTGCCAGCAGTTTATCCAGTGAGGGACTCAATCAGCCCCAGCATTTT

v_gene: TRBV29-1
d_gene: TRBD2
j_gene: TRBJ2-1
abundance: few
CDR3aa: CSVEDPASGRAYNEQFF
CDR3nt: TGCAGCGTTGAGGATCCCGCTAGCGGGAGAGCCTACAATGAGCAGTTCTTC

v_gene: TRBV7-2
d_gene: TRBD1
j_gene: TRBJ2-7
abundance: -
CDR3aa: CASSLTPGQGYEQYF
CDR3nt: TGTGCCAGCAGTCTTACGCCGGGACAGGGCTACGAGCAGTACTTC

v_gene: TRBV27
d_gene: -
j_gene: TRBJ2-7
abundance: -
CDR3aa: CASSLEQGYEQYF
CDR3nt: TGTGCCAGCAGTTTGGAACAGGGCTACGAGCAGTACTTC

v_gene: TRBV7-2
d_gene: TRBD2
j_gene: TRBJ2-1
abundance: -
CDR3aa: CASSLALAGGQEQFF
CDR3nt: TGTGCCAGCAGCTTAGCGCTAGCGGGGGGGCAGGAGCAGTTCTTC

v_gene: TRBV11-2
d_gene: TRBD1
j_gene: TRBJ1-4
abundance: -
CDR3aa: CASSSTGPYSNEKLFF
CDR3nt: TGTGCCAGCAGCTCGACAGGGCCTTACTCTAATGAAAAACTGTTTTTT

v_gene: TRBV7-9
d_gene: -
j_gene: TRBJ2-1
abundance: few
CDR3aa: CASSPLQRVRDNEQFF
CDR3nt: TGTGCCAGCAGTCCTCTACAGCGGGTGAGGGACAATGAGCAGTTCTTC

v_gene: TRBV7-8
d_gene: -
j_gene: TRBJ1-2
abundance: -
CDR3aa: CASSLAGGSGYGYTF
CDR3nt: TGTGCCAGCAGCTTAGCGGGGGGATCTGGCTATGGCTACACCTTC

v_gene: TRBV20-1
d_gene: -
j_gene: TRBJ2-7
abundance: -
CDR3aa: CSAREYYEQYF
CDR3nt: TGCAGTGCTCGCGAGTACTACGAGCAGTACTTC

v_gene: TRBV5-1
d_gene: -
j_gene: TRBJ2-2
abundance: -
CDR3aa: CASRGGFTGELFF
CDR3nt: TGCGCCAGCAGAGGAGGATTCACCGGGGAGCTGTTTTTT

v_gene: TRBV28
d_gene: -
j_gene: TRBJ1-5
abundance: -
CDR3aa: CAIQGGGGYQPQHF
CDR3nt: TGTGCCATCCAGGGCGGCGGGGGTTATCAGCCCCAGCATTTT

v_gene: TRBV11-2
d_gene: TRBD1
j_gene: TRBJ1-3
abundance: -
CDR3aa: CASSRGQDRFGNTIYF
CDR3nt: TGTGCCAGCAGCCGCGGACAGGACCGCTTTGGAAACACCATATATTTT

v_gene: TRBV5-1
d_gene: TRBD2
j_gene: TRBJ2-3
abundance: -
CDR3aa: CASRTSVAGGTDTQYF
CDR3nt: TGCGCCAGCAGGACCTCAGTAGCGGGCGGCACAGATACGCAGTATTTT

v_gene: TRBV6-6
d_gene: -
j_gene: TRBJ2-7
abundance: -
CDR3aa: CASSQDSSSYEQYF
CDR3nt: TGTGCCAGCAGCCAGGACAGTAGCTCCTACGAGCAGTACTTC

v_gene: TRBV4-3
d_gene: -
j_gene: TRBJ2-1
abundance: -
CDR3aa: CASSLDLYNEQFF
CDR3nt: TGCGCCAGCAGCCTAGATCTATACAATGAGCAGTTCTTC